The 23 T cell receptor beta chains reported below all come from one sample, sequenced in a study of beta chain features in type 1 diabetes. Investigators reverse transcribed all isolated RNA, so they sequenced expressed TCRB transcripts. Repertoires were generated with immunoSEQ multiplex PCR, while TCRdb's copy carries only in-frame clones and drops some. The repertoire holds 680,000 or so clones, with around 15% as singletons. Sequencing was performed on naive CD4+ T cells from blood. The origin of the receptors is a young man in good health.

This clone was detected only a few times. The same CDR3 is also encoded by other DNA sequences in this sample. V and J are TRBV28 and TRBJ2-1; the D is unclear. Trimming removed 1 base at V and 4 bases at J, with 2 bases between. Germline loops: CDR1 MDHEN, CDR2 SYDVKM. This CDR3 has 12 amino acids. CDR3 residues: CASSLSYNEQFF. CDR3 bases: TGTGCCAGCAGTTTATCATACAATGAGCAGTTCTTC.

Only a few counts were recorded for this clone. The chain recombines TRBV29-1 with TRBJ1-3; no reliable D call. The CDR3 runs to 12 residues. Germline CDR1 and CDR2: SQVTM and ANQGSEA. Between the trimmed V and J ends, which lost 1 base and 0 bases, there was a span of 1 base. The CDR3 sequence: CSVEGSGNTIYF. DNA of the CDR3: TGCAGCGTTGAAGGCTCTGGAAACACCATATATTTT.

A few counts support this clone. As DNA, the CDR3 is TGTGCCAGCAGTGAGCATGAAAAACTGTTTTTT. Translating gives CASSEHEKLFF. The genes are TRBV2 and TRBJ1-4; no clear D gene. The CDR3 length is 11 residues. Trimming cost V 3 bases and J 6 bases, with 2 bases left between them. Germline CDR1 and CDR2: SNHLY and FYNNEI.

A note on this clone: The same CDR3 is also encoded by other DNA sequences in this sample. The chain employs TRBV2 and TRBJ2-7, with 8 bases matching TRBD2. This CDR3 contains 12 residues. V trimming: 6 bases; J trimming: 3 bases; junction bases outside the gene matches: 1. Germline assignment: CDR1 SNHLY and CDR2 FYNNEI. The CDR3 DNA is TGTGCCAGCAGGCTAGCGGGCTACGAGCAGTACTTC. This codes for CASRLAGYEQYF.

V and J are TRBV2 and TRBJ1-4; unclear D gene. The CDR3 extends over 11 amino acids. Deletions cut 9 bases from V and 14 bases from J, with 16 bases between. The V gene's germline CDR1 is SNHLY and CDR2 FYNNEI. CDR3 sequence: CASTVARGLFF. The CDR3 nucleotides read TGTGCCAGTACGGTGGCCCGAGGGCTGTTTTTT.

The rearrangement links TRBV7-8 to TRBJ2-7; weak D call: TRBD1 (5 bases). Germline-derived CDR1 and CDR2 are SGHVS and FQNEAQ. The CDR3 extends over 13 amino acids. Deletions cut 3 bases from V and 4 bases from J, with 10 bases between. The CDR3 bases are TGTGCCAGCAGCTTTAAGGGGTTTTACGAGCAGTACTTC. Translated: CASSFKGFYEQYF.

V is TRBV28 and J is TRBJ1-3; D may be TRBD1 (5 bases). This CDR3 is built from 14 residues. The ends were cut back, 7 bases at V and 4 bases at J, with 14 bases in the middle. Germline assignment: CDR1 MDHEN and CDR2 SYDVKM. CDR3 sequence reads: CASIQSRAGNTIYF. The CDR3 nucleotides read TGTGCCAGCATCCAGAGCAGGGCGGGAAACACCATATATTTT.

J is TRBJ2-5 and V is TRBV23-1; D is undetermined. TRBV23-1 is an ORF, and what it does is uncertain. CDR3 length: 15 residues. Trimming removed 2 bases at V and 1 base at J, with 11 bases between. This CDR3 is CASSQPGSRQETQYF. CDR3 DNA sequence: TGCGCCAGCAGTCAACCGGGTTCCCGCCAAGAGACCCAGTACTTC.

The J gene is TRBJ2-5, the V gene TRBV20-1; D ambiguous. The CDR3 contains 11 residues. Germline-derived CDR1 and CDR2 are DFQATT and SNEGSKA (reference sequence). V was cut by 5 bases and J by 5 bases, with 9 bases left in between. The CDR3 bases are TGCAGTGCTGGGCTTTCGGAGACCCAGTACTTC. Translation gives CSAGLSETQYF.

There are a few counts of this clone. Other DNA sequences in this sample translate to the same CDR3. V is TRBV18 and J is TRBJ2-1; D not certain. This CDR3 has 13 amino acids. Trimming took off 3 bases at V and 10 bases at J, with 13 bases between the two ends. Germline CDR1 and CDR2: KGHSH and LQKENI. Here the CDR3 DNA reads TGTGCCAGCTCACCGGACCGAGCTGGGGAGCAGTTCTTC. As protein: CASSPDRAGEQFF.

This clone was counted a few times. The chain is built from TRBV4-3 and TRBJ2-2; D unresolved. The V gene lost 0 bases and the J gene lost 7 bases, with 6 bases spanning the gap. The CDR3 has 13 residues. From germline, CDR1 is LGHNA and CDR2 YSLEER. The CDR3 reads CASSQEVIGELFF. The CDR3 DNA sequence: TGCGCCAGCAGCCAAGAAGTAATCGGGGAGCTGTTTTTT.

This clone was recorded a few times. The chain joins TRBV7-2 to TRBJ2-1; maybe TRBD1 (5 bases). In germline, CDR1 is SGHTA, CDR2 FQGNSA. The CDR3 loop spans 15 amino acids. Trimming shortened V by 1 base and J by 3 bases, and 10 bases separated the two germline ends. CDR3: CASSLVPRDYNEQFF. Here the CDR3 DNA reads TGTGCCAGCAGCTTAGTACCCAGGGACTACAATGAGCAGTTCTTC. Variable domain in full (rest from reference TRBV7-2 and TRBJ2-1): GAGVSQSPSNKVTEKGKDVELRCDPISGHTALYWYRQSLGQGLEFLIYFQGNSAPDKSGLPSDRFSAERTGGSVSTLTIQRTQQEDSAVYLCASSLVPRDYNEQFFGPGTRLTVL.

The chain combines TRBV6-1 with TRBJ2-7; 13 bases map to TRBD2. Germline CDR1 is MNHNS and CDR2 is SASEGT. The CDR3 is 14 amino acids. Trimming cost V 7 bases and J 3 bases; bases outside gene matches: 3. CDR3 residues: CASNRLAGGYEQYF. CDR3 nucleotides: TGTGCCAGCAACCGACTAGCGGGAGGCTACGAGCAGTACTTC.

The chain links TRBV7-9 to TRBJ2-5, with TRBD1 identical over 10 bases. Germline V CDR1 and CDR2: SEHNR, FQNEAQ (reference sequence). The CDR3 spans 15 residues. The V gene end was trimmed by 4 bases and the J gene end by 4 bases; junction bases not matched to a gene: 6. The CDR3 protein is CASSYRQGAGETQYF. For the CDR3, the DNA is TGTGCCAGCAGCTACAGACAGGGGGCGGGAGAGACCCAGTACTTC.

This clone was found a few times. The V and J genes are TRBV29-1 and TRBJ2-5; 8 nucleotides agree with TRBD1. CDR1 and CDR2 (germline): SQVTM, ANQGSEA. CDR3 size: 13 residues. The ends lost 4 bases at V and 1 base at J; junction bases unmatched: 2. The CDR3: CSVGGQVQETQYF. CDR3 nucleotide sequence: TGCAGCGTTGGGGGACAGGTCCAAGAGACCCAGTACTTC.

This clone was counted ten times or more. The chain is built from TRBV7-3 and TRBJ2-6; D unresolved. Between the trimmed V and J ends, which lost 10 bases and 2 bases, there was a span of 12 bases. The CDR3 sequence is 14 residues long. Germline CDR1 and CDR2: SGHTA and FQGTGA. CDR3 nucleotides: TGTGCCACCACGTCCCAAGCTGGGGCCAACGTCCTGACTTTC. It yields the protein CATTSQAGANVLTF.

The table lists this clone with a few counts. J is TRBJ1-1 and V is TRBV9; D unclear. This CDR3 comprises 12 residues. Germline V CDR1 and CDR2: SGDLS, YYNGEE. V was clipped by 3 bases and J by 5 bases, with 8 bases between them. CDR3 loop: CASSGAGTEAFF. The DNA of the CDR3 is TGTGCCAGCAGCGGGGCTGGGACTGAAGCTTTCTTT.

A note on this clone: This same CDR3 is encoded by further DNA sequences in the sample. This sequence joins TRBV10-3 and TRBJ1-5, with TRBD1 matching 11 bases. Germline loops: CDR1 ENHRY, CDR2 SYGVKD. V trimming: 6 bases; J trimming: 7 bases; junction bases outside the gene matches: 2. The CDR3 length is 13 residues. The CDR3 here is CAIRGQGEQPQHF. CDR3 sequence (DNA): TGTGCCATCAGGGGACAGGGGGAACAGCCCCAGCATTTT.

A few counts support this clone. This chain connects TRBV5-4 to TRBJ1-5; a weak D match, TRBD1 (5 bases). Trimming left V 0 bases short and J 7 bases short, with 14 bases between. The CDR3 is 15 amino acids. Germline lookup yields CDR1 SGHNT and CDR2 YYREEE (reference sequence). CDR3: CASSLVPGSGQPQHF. The CDR3 DNA sequence: TGTGCCAGCAGCTTGGTACCAGGGAGCGGCCAGCCCCAGCATTTT.

Comment on this clone: This sample includes further DNA sequences coding for the same CDR3. The rearrangement joins TRBV5-1 to TRBJ1-3, with unresolved D. The ends were cut back, 0 bases at V and 1 base at J, with 5 bases in the middle. CDR1 is SGHRS, CDR2 YFSETQ, per germline. The CDR3 is made up of 14 amino acids. CDR3 protein: CASSLGDSGNTIYF. The CDR3 nucleotides read TGCGCCAGCAGCTTGGGGGATTCTGGAAACACCATATATTTT.

The V and J genes are TRBV5-1 and TRBJ1-1; D call uncertain. Trimming took 0 bases from V and 1 from J, leaving 10 bases between them. Germline loops: CDR1 SGHRS, CDR2 YFSETQ. The CDR3 spans 15 residues. CDR3 in amino acids: CASSLVGGKNTEAFF. The CDR3 DNA is TGCGCCAGCAGCTTGGTTGGTGGCAAGAACACTGAAGCTTTCTTT. The variable domain in full, completed from reference TRBV5-1 and TRBJ1-1, reads KAGVTQTPRYLIKTRGQQVTLSCSPISGHRSVSWYQQTPGQGLQFLFEYFSETQRNKGNFPGRFSGRQFSNSRSEMNVSTLELGDSALYLCASSLVGGKNTEAFFGQGTRLTVV.

The chain combines TRBV9 with TRBJ2-7; 9 nucleotides align to TRBD2. Germline CDR1 SGDLS, CDR2 YYNGEE. Germline trimming cut 0 bases from V and 5 bases from J; bases unmatched to any gene: 3. The CDR3 has 14 amino acids. The CDR3, as DNA: TGTGCCAGCAGCGTAGGGGGACTAGCCAACGAGCAGTACTTC. It codes for CASSVGGLANEQYF.

There are a few counts of this clone. V is TRBV11-2 and J is TRBJ1-1; 7 nucleotides line up with TRBD1. Germline CDR1 SGHAT, CDR2 FQNNGV. There are 13 residues in the CDR3. Losses at the gene ends were 4 bases for V and 3 bases for J; bases not matched to a gene: 2. The CDR3 reads CASSSQGDTEAFF. The CDR3 DNA sequence: TGTGCCAGCAGCTCTCAGGGGGACACTGAAGCTTTCTTT.